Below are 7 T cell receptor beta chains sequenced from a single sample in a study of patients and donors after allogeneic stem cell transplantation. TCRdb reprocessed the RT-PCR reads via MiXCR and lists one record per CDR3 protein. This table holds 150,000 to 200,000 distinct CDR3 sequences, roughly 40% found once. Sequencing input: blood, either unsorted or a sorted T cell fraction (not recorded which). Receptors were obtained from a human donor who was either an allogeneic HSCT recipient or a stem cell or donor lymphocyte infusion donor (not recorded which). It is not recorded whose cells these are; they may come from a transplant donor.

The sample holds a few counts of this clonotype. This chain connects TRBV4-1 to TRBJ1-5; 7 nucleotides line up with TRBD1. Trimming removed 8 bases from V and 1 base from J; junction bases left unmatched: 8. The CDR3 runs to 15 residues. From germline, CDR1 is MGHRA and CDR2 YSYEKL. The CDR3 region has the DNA TGCGCCAGCTCCCTTTCGACAGGGAGCAATCAGCCCCAGCATTTT. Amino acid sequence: CASSLSTGSNQPQHF.

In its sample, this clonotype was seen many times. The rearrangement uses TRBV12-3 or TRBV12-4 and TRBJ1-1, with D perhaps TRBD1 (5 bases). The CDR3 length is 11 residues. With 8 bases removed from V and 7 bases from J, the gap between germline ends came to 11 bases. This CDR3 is CASGAAGEAFF. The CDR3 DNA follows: TGTGCCAGCGGGGCGGCGGGTGAAGCTTTCTTT.

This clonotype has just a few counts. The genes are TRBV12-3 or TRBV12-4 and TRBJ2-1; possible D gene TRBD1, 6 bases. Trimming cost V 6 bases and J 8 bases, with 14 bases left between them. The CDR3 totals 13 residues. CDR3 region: CASSFDRRDEQFF. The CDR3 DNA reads TGTGCCAGCAGCTTCGACAGGCGCGATGAGCAGTTCTTC.

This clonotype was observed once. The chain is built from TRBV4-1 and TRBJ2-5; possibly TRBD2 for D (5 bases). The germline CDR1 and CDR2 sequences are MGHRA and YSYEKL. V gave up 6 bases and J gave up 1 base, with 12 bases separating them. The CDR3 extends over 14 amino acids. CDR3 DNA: TGCGCCAGCAGGGCCGGGAACCTCCAAGAGACCCAGTACTTC. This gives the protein CASRAGNLQETQYF.

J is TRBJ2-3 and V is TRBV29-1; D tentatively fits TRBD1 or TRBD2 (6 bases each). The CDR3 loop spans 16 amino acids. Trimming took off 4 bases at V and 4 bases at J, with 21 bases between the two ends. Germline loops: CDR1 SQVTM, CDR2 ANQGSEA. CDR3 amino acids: CSVGGAPSLEPDTQYF. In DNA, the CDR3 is TGCAGCGTTGGGGGGGCACCTTCCTTAGAACCAGATACGCAGTATTTT.

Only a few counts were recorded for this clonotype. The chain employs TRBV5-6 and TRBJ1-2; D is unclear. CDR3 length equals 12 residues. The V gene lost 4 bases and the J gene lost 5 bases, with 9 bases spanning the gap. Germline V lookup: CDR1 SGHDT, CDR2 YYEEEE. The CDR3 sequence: CASSPDGYGYTF. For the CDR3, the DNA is TGTGCCAGCAGCCCGGACGGTTATGGCTACACCTTC.

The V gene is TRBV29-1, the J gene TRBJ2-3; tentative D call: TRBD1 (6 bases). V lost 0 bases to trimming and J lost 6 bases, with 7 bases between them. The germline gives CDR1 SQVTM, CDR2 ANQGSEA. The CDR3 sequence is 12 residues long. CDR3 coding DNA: TGCAGCGTTGAAGACACAGGGGATACGCAGTATTTT. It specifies CSVEDTGDTQYF.